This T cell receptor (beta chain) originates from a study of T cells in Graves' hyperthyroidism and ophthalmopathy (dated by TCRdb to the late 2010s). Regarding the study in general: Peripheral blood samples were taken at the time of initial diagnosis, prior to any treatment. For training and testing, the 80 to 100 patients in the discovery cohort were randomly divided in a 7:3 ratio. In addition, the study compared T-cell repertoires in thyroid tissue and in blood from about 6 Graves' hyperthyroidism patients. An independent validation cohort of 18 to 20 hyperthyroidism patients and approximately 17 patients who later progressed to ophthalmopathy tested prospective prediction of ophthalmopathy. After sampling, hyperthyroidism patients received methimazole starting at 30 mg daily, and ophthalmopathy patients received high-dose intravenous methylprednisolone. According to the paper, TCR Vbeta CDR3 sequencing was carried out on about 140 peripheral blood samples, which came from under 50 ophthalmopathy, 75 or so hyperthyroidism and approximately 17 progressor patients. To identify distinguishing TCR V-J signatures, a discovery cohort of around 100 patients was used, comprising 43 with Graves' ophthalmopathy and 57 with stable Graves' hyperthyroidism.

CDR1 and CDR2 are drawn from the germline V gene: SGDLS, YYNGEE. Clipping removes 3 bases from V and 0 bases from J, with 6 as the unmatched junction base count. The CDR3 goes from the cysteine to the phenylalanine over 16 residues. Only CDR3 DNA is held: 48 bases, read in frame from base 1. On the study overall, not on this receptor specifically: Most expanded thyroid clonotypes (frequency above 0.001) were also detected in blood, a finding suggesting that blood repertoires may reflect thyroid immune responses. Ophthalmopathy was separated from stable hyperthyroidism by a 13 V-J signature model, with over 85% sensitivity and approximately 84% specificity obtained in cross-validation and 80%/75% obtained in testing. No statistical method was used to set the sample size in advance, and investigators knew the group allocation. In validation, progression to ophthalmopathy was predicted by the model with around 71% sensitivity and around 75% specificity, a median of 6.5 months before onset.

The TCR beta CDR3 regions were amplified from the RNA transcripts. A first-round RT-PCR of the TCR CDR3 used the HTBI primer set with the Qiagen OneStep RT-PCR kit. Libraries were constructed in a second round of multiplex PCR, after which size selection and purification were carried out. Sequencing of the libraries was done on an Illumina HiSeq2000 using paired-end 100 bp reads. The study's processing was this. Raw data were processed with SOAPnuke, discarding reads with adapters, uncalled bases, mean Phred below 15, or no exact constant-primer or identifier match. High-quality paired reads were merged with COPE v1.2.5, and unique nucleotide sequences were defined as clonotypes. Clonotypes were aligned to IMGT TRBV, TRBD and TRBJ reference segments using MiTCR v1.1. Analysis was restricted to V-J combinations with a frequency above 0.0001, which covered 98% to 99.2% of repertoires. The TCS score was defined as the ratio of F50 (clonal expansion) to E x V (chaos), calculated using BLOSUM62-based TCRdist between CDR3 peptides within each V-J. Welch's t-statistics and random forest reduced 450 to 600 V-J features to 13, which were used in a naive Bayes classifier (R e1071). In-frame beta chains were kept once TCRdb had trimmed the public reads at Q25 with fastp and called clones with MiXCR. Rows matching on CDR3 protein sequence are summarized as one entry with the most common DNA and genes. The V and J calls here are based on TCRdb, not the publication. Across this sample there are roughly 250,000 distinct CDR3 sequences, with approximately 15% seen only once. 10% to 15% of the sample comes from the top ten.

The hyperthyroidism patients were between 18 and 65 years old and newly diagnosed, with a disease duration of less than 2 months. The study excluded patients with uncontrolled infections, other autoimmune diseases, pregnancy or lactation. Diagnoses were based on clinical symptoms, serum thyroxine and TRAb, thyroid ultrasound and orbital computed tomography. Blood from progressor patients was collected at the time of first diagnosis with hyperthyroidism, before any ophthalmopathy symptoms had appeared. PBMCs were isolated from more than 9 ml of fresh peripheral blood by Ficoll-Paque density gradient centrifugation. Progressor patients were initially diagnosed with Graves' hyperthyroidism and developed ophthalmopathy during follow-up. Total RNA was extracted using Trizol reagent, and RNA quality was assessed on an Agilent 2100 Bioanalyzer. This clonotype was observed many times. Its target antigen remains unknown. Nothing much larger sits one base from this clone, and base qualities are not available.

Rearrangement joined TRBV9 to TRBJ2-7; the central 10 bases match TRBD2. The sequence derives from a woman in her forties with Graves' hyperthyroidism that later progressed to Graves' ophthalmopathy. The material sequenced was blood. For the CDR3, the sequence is CASSAGLAESSYEQYF. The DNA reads TGTGCCAGCAGCGCCGGACTAGCGGAGAGCTCCTACGAGCAGTACTTC. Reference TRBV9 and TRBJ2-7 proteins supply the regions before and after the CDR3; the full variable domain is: DSGVTQTPKHLITATGQRVTLRCSPRSGDLSVYWYQQSLDQGLQFLIQYYNGEERAKGNILERFSAQQFPDLHSELNLSSLELGDSALYFCASSAGLAESSYEQYFGPGTRLTVT.